Below, 10 T cell receptor beta chains from the same sample are listed, as sequenced in a study of shared clonotypes between healthy human individuals. The method was immunoSEQ multiplex PCR; TCRdb's version includes in-frame clones alone and lacks a portion of them. The sample lists about 2.2 million clones; about 93% were seen once. CD45RO-negative, CCR7-positively selected cells formed the naive CD8 fraction, excluding terminally differentiated effector memory CD45RA+ cells. Sample: naive CD8+ T cells from PBMCs. The receptors stem from a young man in good health. Some clones in this sample may be carry-over from other donors' samples.

The genes are TRBV6-6 and TRBJ2-7, with D tentatively TRBD2 (6 bases). Per germline, CDR1 MNHNY and CDR2 SVGAGI (reference sequence). This CDR3 is built from 14 residues. Trimming pared 0 bases from V and 5 bases from J, leaving 11 bases between. CDR3 sequence: CASSYSGGLNEQYF. DNA of the CDR3: TGTGCCAGCAGTTACTCCGGAGGGCTGAACGAGCAGTACTTC.

Concerning this clone: Other DNA sequences within the sample encode an identical CDR3. The chain links TRBV28 to TRBJ2-2; D might be TRBD2 (6 bases). This CDR3 has 14 residues. Germline CDR1 and CDR2: MDHEN and SYDVKM. V gave up 7 bases and J gave up 3 bases, with 12 bases separating them. DNA of the CDR3: TGTGCCAGCACGGGGACGGGGGACACCGGGGAGCTGTTTTTT. Protein: CASTGTGDTGELFF.

The chain has TRBV19 and TRBJ1-4, with D possibly being TRBD1 (6 bases). V lost 9 bases to trimming and J lost 2 bases, with 16 bases between them. CDR3 length equals 15 residues. Per germline, CDR1 LNHDA and CDR2 SQIVND (reference sequence). The CDR3 is CASDASGGTNEKLFF. In DNA form, the CDR3 reads TGTGCCAGCGACGCGTCGGGGGGCACTAATGAAAAACTGTTTTTT.

V is TRBV19 and J is TRBJ1-5, with no clear D. V was shortened by 5 bases and J by 5 bases, with 13 bases between the two germline ends. CDR1 LNHDA and CDR2 SQIVND come from the germline V gene (reference sequence). The CDR3 is 14 residues long. The CDR3 nucleotides read TGTGCCAGTAGTTTTTCGACGGGAGATCAGCCCCAGCATTTT. This sequence encodes CASSFSTGDQPQHF.

The chain joins TRBV6-5 to TRBJ1-5; perhaps TRBD1 as D (5 bases). Germline values: CDR1 MNHEY, CDR2 SVGAGI. The V and J ends lost 5 bases and 7 bases respectively, with 18 bases between them. This CDR3 region has 15 residues. The CDR3, as DNA: TGTGCCAGCAGTCCATCCTCCGGGGCGCGACAGCCCCAGCATTTT. This sequence encodes CASSPSSGARQPQHF.

V gene TRBV7-9 combines with J gene TRBJ2-2, with TRBD1 matching 8 bases. V was pared by 5 bases and J by 3 bases, with 11 bases of the junction left unmatched. The CDR3 loop spans 17 amino acids. Germline loops: CDR1 SEHNR, CDR2 FQNEAQ (reference sequence). As DNA, the CDR3 is TGTGCCAGCAGCGCAGCAAACGACAGGGGCGACACCGGGGAGCTGTTTTTT. It translates to CASSAANDRGDTGELFF.

The chain uses TRBV7-9 and TRBJ1-1, with TRBD1 as a possible D gene (6 bases). Germline loops: CDR1 SEHNR, CDR2 FQNEAQ (reference sequence). The V gene lost 6 bases and the J gene lost 8 bases, with 13 bases spanning the gap. The CDR3 sequence is 12 residues long. CDR3 in amino acids: CASRSGTREAFF. As DNA, the CDR3 is TGTGCCAGCAGGTCGGGGACAAGAGAAGCTTTCTTT.

This chain's CDR3 is CASSPTRGRIGELFF. For the CDR3, the DNA is TGTGCCAGCAGCCCAACCAGGGGGCGTATCGGGGAGCTGTTTTTT. V is TRBV7-2 and J is TRBJ2-2; 8 nucleotides agree with TRBD1. The germline V gene encodes CDR1 SGHTA and CDR2 FQGNSA. After removal of 5 bases from V and 7 bases from J, the junction contained 9 bases not matched to a gene. CDR3 length: 15 amino acids.

The chain combines TRBV27 with TRBJ2-7; TRBD1 or TRBD2 may be the D gene (5 bases each). The CDR3 runs to 12 residues. Germline V gives CDR1 MNHEY, CDR2 SMNVEV (reference sequence). V was pared by 2 bases and J by 8 bases, with 10 bases between. The CDR3 sequence is CASSLGWGQQYF. CDR3 coding DNA: TGTGCCAGCAGTTTAGGATGGGGACAGCAGTACTTC.

The CDR3 nucleotides are TGCAGCGTTGAATTGTCTGCGGTCCAAGAGACCCAGTACTTC. It yields the protein CSVELSAVQETQYF. The rearrangement links TRBV29-1 to TRBJ2-5; D uncertain. Germline CDR1 and CDR2: SQVTM and ANQGSEA. The V end lost 2 bases, the J end lost 1 base, and 11 bases lay between the germline ends. The CDR3 runs to 14 residues. Together with reference TRBV29-1 and TRBJ2-5, the CDR3 gives the full variable domain: SAVISQKPSRDICQRGTSLTIQCQVDSQVTMMFWYRQQPGQSLTLIATANQGSEATYESGFVIDKFPISRPNLTFSTLTVSNMSPEDSSIYLCSVELSAVQETQYFGPGTRLLVL.